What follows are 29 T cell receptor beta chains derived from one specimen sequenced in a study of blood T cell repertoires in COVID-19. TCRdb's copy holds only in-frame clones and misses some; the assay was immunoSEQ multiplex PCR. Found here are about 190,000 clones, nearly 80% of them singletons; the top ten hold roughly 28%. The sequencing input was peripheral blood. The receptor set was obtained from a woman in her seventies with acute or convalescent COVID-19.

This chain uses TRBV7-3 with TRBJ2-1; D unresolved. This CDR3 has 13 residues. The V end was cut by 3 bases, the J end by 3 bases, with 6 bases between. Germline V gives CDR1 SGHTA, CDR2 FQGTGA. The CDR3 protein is CASSLSVYNEQFF. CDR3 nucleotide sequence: TGTGCCAGCAGCTTGTCGGTCTACAATGAGCAGTTCTTC.

The CDR3 spells CASSVGLAVVMGDTQYF. CDR3 sequence (DNA): TGCGCCAGCAGCGTCGGACTAGCGGTGGTTATGGGGGATACGCAGTATTTT. The V call is TRBV5-1, the J call TRBJ2-3; 10 bases map to TRBD2. Germline V gives CDR1 SGHRS, CDR2 YFSETQ. The CDR3 is made up of 17 amino acids. V gave up 4 bases and J gave up 6 bases; unmatched junction bases: 14.

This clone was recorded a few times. The CDR3 sequence: CATSAGQINQPQHF. CDR3 DNA sequence: TGTGCCACCAGTGCGGGACAGATCAATCAGCCCCAGCATTTT. The chain recombines TRBV24-1 with TRBJ1-5; 7 bases map to TRBD1. The germline gives CDR1 KGHDR, CDR2 SFDVKD. CDR3 length: 14 residues. V trimming: 5 bases; J trimming: 3 bases; junction bases outside the gene matches: 3.

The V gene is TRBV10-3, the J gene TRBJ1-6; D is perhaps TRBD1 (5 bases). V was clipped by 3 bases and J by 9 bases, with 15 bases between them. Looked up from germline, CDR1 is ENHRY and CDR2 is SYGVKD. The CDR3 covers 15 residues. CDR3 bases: TGTGCCATCAGTGATGGGCGAGACAGCCCTTCACCCCTCCACTTT. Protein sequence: CAISDGRDSPSPLHF.

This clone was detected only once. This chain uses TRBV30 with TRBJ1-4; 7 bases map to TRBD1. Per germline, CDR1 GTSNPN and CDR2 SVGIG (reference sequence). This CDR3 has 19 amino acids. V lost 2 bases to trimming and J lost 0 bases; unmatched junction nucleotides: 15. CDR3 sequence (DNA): TGTGCCTGGAGTTCACCCCCGACAGGGCTCCGGCCAACTAATGAAAAACTGTTTTTT. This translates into CAWSSPPTGLRPTNEKLFF. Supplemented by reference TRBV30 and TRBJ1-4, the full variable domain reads SQTIHQWPATLVQPVGSPLSLECTVEGTSNPNLYWYRQAAGRGLQLLFYSVGIGQISSEVPQNLSASRPQDRQFILSSKKLLLSDSGFYLCAWSSPPTGLRPTNEKLFFGSGTQLSVL.

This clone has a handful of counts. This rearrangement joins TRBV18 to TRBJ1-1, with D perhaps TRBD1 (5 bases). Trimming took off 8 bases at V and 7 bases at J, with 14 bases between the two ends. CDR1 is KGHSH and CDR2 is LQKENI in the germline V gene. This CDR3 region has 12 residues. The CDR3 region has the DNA TGTGCCAGCCACGTTCCCAGGGTTGAAGCTTTCTTT. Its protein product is CASHVPRVEAFF.

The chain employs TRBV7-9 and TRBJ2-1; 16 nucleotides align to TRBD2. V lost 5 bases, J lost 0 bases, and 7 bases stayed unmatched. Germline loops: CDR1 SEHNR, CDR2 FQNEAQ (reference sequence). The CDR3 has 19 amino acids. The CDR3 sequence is CASSPGTSGRGYSYNEQFF. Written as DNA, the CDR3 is TGTGCCAGCAGCCCCGGGACTAGCGGGAGGGGATACTCCTACAATGAGCAGTTCTTC.

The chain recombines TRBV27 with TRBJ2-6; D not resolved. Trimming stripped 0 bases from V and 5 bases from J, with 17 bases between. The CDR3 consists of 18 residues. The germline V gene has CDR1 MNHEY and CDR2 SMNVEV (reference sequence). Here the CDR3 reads CASSLSLSPALRANVLTF. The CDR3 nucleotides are TGTGCCAGCAGTTTATCGTTGAGCCCTGCTCTGAGGGCCAACGTCCTGACTTTC.

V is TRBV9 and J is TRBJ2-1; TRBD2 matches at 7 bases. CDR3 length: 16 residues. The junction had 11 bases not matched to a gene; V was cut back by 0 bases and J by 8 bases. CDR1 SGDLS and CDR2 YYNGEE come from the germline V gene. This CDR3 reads CASSVGADAGVYEQFF. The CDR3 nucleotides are TGTGCCAGCAGCGTAGGTGCAGACGCGGGAGTTTATGAGCAGTTCTTC.

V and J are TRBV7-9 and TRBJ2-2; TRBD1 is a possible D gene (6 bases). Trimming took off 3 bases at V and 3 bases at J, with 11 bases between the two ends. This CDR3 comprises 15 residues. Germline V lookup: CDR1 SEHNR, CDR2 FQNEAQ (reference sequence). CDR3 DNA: TGTGCCAGCAGCTTTCTACAGGGAGACACCGGGGAGCTGTTTTTT. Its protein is CASSFLQGDTGELFF.

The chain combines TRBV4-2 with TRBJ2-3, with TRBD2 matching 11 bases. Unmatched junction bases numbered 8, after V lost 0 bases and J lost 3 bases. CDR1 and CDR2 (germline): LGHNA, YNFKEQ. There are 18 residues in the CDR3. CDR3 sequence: CASSQDRVAGGVTDTQYF. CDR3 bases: TGTGCCAGCAGCCAAGATCGGGTAGCGGGAGGGGTAACAGATACGCAGTATTTT.

In DNA, the CDR3 is TGTGCCCGGCTGGCTCGGGAAGGATACAATGAGCAGTTCTTC. It is translated as CARLAREGYNEQFF. V usage is TRBV11-3 and J usage is TRBJ2-1; D might be TRBD2 (5 bases). The germline V and J ends were trimmed by 11 bases and 4 bases, with 18 bases remaining between them. The V gene's germline CDR1 is SGHNT and CDR2 YENEEA. The CDR3 spans 14 residues.

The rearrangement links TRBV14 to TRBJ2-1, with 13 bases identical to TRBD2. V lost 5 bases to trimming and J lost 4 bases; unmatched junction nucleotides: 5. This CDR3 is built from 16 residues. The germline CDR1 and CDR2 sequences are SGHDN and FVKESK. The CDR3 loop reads CASSELAGGSYNEQFF. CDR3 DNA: TGTGCCAGCAGCGAACTAGCGGGAGGGAGTTACAATGAGCAGTTCTTC.

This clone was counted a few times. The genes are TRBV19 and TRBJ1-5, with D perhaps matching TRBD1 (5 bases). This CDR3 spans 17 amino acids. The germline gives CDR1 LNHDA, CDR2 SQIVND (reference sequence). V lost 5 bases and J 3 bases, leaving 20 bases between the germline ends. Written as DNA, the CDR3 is TGTGCCAGTAGTCCCCCCTACGACAGAACGCACAATCAGCCCCAGCATTTT. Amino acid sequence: CASSPPYDRTHNQPQHF.

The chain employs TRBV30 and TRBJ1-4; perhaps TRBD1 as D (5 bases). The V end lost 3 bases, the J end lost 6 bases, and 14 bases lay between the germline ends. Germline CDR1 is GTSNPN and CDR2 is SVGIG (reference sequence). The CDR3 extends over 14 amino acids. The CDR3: CAWSAGRSDEKLFF. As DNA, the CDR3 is TGTGCCTGGAGCGCAGGGCGCAGTGATGAAAAACTGTTTTTT.

The CDR3 sequence: CASRVTGTTYEQYF. The CDR3 bases are TGTGCCAGCAGGGTGACAGGGACAACCTACGAGCAGTACTTC. The chain couples TRBV27 to TRBJ2-7; 7 nucleotides match TRBD1. Germline trimming cut 6 bases from V and 2 bases from J; bases unmatched to any gene: 7. This CDR3 contains 14 residues. The germline CDR1 and CDR2 sequences are MNHEY and SMNVEV (reference sequence).

The CDR3 protein is CASSPERSGRADTQYF. The CDR3, as DNA: TGTGCCAGCAGCCCCGAAAGGAGCGGGAGGGCCGATACGCAGTATTTT. The chain joins TRBV7-2 to TRBJ2-3; TRBD2 aligns across 10 bases. CDR1 SGHTA and CDR2 FQGNSA come from the germline V gene. V shed 5 bases and J 6 bases; nucleotides not matched to a gene: 11. The CDR3 totals 16 residues.

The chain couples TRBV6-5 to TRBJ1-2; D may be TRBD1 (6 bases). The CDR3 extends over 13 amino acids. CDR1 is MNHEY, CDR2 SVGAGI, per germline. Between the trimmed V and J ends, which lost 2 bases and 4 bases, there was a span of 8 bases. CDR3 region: CASSYGTSYGYTF. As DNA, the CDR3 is TGTGCCAGCAGTTACGGGACAAGCTATGGCTACACCTTC.

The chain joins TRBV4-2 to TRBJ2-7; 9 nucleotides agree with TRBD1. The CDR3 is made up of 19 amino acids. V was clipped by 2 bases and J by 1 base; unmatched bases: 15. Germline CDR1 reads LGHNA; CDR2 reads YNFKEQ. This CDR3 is CASSQRGGRGQGLSYEQYF. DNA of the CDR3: TGTGCCAGCAGCCAACGGGGTGGGAGGGGACAGGGCCTGTCCTACGAGCAGTACTTC.

This CDR3 is CASSLMRGSTDTQYF. The CDR3 nucleotides are TGTGCCAGCAGCTTGATGCGGGGTAGCACAGATACGCAGTATTTT. The rearrangement joins TRBV7-2 to TRBJ2-3; a possible D gene is TRBD2 (6 bases). Germline CDR1 reads SGHTA; CDR2 reads FQGNSA. The germline V and J ends were trimmed by 3 bases and 0 bases, with 10 bases remaining between them. The CDR3 loop spans 15 amino acids.

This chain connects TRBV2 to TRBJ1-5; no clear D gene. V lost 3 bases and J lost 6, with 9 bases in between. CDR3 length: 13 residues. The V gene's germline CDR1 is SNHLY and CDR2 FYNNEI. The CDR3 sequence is CASSELSFQPQHF. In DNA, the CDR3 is TGTGCCAGCAGTGAGTTATCGTTTCAGCCCCAGCATTTT.

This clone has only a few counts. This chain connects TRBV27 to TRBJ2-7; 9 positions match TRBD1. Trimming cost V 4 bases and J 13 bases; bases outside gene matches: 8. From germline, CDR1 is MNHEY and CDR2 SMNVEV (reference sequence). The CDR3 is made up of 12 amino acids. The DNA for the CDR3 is TGTGCCAGCAGTTGGGGACAGGGCCCCAAATACTTC. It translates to CASSWGQGPKYF.

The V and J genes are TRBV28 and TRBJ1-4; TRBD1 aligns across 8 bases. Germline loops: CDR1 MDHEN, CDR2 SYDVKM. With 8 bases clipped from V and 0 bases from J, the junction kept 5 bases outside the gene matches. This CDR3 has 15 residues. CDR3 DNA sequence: TGTGCCAGCGGTGCAGGGGGCGCAACTAATGAAAAACTGTTTTTT. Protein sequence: CASGAGGATNEKLFF.

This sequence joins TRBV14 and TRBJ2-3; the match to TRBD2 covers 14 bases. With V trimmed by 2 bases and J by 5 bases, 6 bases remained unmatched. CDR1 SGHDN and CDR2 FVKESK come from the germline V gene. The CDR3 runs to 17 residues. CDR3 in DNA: TGTGCCAGCAGCCAAACGGGACTAGCGGGAGTAAGAGATACGCAGTATTTT. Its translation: CASSQTGLAGVRDTQYF.

CDR3: CASSTNNYGYTF. The CDR3 bases are TGTGCCAGCAGTACTAACAACTATGGCTACACCTTC. J is TRBJ1-2 and V is TRBV9; no clear D. CDR3 length: 12 residues. Germline loops: CDR1 SGDLS, CDR2 YYNGEE. Trimming pared 5 bases from V and 2 bases from J, leaving 7 bases between.

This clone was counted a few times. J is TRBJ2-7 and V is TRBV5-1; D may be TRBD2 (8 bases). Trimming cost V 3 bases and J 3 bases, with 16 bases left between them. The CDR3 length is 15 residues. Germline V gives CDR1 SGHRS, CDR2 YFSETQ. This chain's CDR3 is CASSWDSGGGYEQYF. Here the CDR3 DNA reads TGCGCCAGCAGCTGGGACAGCGGGGGCGGCTACGAGCAGTACTTC.

The CDR3 is CASSATGMNTEAFF. The CDR3 nucleotides are TGCGCCAGCAGCGCGACAGGAATGAACACTGAAGCTTTCTTT. The chain couples TRBV4-1 to TRBJ1-1; the D gene is possibly TRBD1 (6 bases). V gave up 5 bases and J gave up 0 bases, with 10 bases separating them. The germline V gene has CDR1 MGHRA and CDR2 YSYEKL. The CDR3 contains 14 residues.

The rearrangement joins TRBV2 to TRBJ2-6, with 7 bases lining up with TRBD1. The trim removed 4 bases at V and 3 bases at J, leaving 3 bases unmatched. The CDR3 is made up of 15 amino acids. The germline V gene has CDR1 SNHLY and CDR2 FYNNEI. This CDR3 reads CASSATGVGANVLTF. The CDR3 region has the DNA TGTGCCAGCAGTGCCACAGGGGTTGGGGCCAACGTCCTGACTTTC. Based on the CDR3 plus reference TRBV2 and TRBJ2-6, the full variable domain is EPEVTQTPSHQVTQMGQEVILRCVPISNHLYFYWYRQILGQKVEFLVSFYNNEISEKSEIFDDQFSVERPDGSNFTLKIRSTKLEDSAMYFCASSATGVGANVLTFGAGSRLTVL.

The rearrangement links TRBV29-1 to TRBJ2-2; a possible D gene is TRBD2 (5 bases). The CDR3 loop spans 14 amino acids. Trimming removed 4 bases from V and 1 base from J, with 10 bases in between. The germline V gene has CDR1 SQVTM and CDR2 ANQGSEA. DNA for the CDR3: TGCAGCGTTGTTAGGGCGGGGAACACCGGGGAGCTGTTTTTT. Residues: CSVVRAGNTGELFF.